Listed here are 4 T cell receptor beta chains from one sample, sequenced in a study of T cell responses to AZD1222 COVID-19 vaccine. Assay used: immunoSEQ multiplex PCR; TCRdb lists only in-frame clones, some missing. The sample includes almost 50,000 clones, more than 65% of them seen just once. Sequenced material: peripheral blood, taken on day 0 of MenACWY control vaccination. The receptors were gathered from an adult in good health.

The CDR3 DNA sequence: TGTGCCAGCTCACCCGACAGGGGTAGGGCTTTCTTT. The encoded protein is CASSPDRGRAFF. The V gene is TRBV18, the J gene TRBJ1-1; the match to TRBD1 covers 8 bases. CDR1 KGHSH and CDR2 LQKENI come from the germline V gene. V was clipped by 3 bases and J by 11 bases; unmatched bases: 5. This CDR3 has 12 residues.

The rearrangement joins TRBV6-5 to TRBJ2-1; D gene uncertain. Germline V CDR1 and CDR2: MNHEY, SVGAGI. V was shortened by 7 bases and J by 8 bases, with 18 bases between the two germline ends. The length of the CDR3 is 14 residues. DNA of the CDR3: TGTGCCAGCACAAAAACGCTTGCCCCCGATGAGCAGTTCTTC. Translating gives CASTKTLAPDEQFF.

This chain uses TRBV18 with TRBJ2-5; possibly TRBD2 for D (6 bases). V dropped 5 bases and J dropped 5 bases, with 12 bases sitting between them. CDR1 is KGHSH and CDR2 is LQKENI in the germline V gene. The CDR3 has 13 amino acids. CDR3 nucleotide sequence: TGTGCCAGCTCAGCGCAGGGAGGCGAGACCCAGTACTTC. As protein: CASSAQGGETQYF.

This chain links TRBV3-1 (or the pseudogene TRBV3-2) with TRBJ2-7; 7 bases fit TRBD2. The CDR3 extends over 14 amino acids. The V segment lost 4 bases and the J segment 0 bases; nucleotides outside the gene matches: 3. Per germline, CDR1 LGHDT and CDR2 YNNKEL (reference sequence). This CDR3 is CASSLGGNSYEQYF. In DNA form, the CDR3 reads TGTGCCAGCAGCCTCGGGGGGAACTCCTACGAGCAGTACTTC.